One and the same sample provided the 27 T cell receptor beta chains below, sequenced in a study of pediatric ulcerative colitis. Profiling relied on immunoSEQ multiplex PCR, and the TCRdb table lists in-frame clones only, not all of them. The sample consists of more than 50,000 clones, just over 75% of them appearing once. Sequencing was performed on blood. These receptors all stem from a boy under 18 with moderate ulcerative colitis.

J is TRBJ2-7 and V is TRBV28; D gene uncertain. The germline CDR1 and CDR2 sequences are MDHEN and SYDVKM. Trimming pared 4 bases from V and 3 bases from J, leaving 16 bases between. The CDR3 is made up of 15 amino acids. The CDR3 spells CASSSPFSGSYEQYF. The CDR3 DNA reads as TGTGCCAGCAGTTCCCCATTTTCGGGCAGCTACGAGCAGTACTTC.

About this clone: The sample contains more than one DNA sequence encoding this CDR3. The chain joins TRBV27 to TRBJ2-3, with D tentatively TRBD1 or TRBD2 (5 bases each). The germline V and J ends were trimmed by 5 bases and 1 base, with 10 bases remaining between them. The CDR3 sequence is 14 residues long. In germline, CDR1 is MNHEY, CDR2 SMNVEV (reference sequence). CDR3 nucleotides: TGTGCCAGCAGTACCCGGGGCCGCACAGATACGCAGTATTTT. As protein: CASSTRGRTDTQYF.

DNA for the CDR3: TGTGCCAGCAGCTTAGAAGGTACACTTAGCAATCAGCCCCAGCATTTT. Residues: CASSLEGTLSNQPQHF. The chain recombines TRBV7-2 with TRBJ1-5; D is ambiguous. CDR1 and CDR2 from the germline V gene are SGHTA and FQGNSA. Trimming took 1 base from V and 0 from J, leaving 10 bases between them. The CDR3 contains 16 residues.

The chain joins TRBV7-3 to TRBJ2-7, with D perhaps TRBD2 (5 bases). V was shortened by 2 bases and J by 0 bases, with 14 bases between the two germline ends. Per the germline V gene, CDR1 is SGHTA and CDR2 is FQGTGA. The length of the CDR3 is 16 residues. The DNA for the CDR3 is TGTGCCAGCAGCTTATTGGTTCTCGACTACTCCTACGAGCAGTACTTC. It codes for CASSLLVLDYSYEQYF.

The rearrangement links TRBV19 to TRBJ1-1; the D is unclear. CDR3 length equals 13 residues. Trimming pared 6 bases from V and 6 bases from J, leaving 14 bases between. Germline values: CDR1 LNHDA, CDR2 SQIVND (reference sequence). Here the CDR3 reads CASSVDPRSEAFF. CDR3 nucleotides: TGTGCCAGTAGCGTCGACCCGCGCTCTGAAGCTTTCTTT.

The chain employs TRBV6-5 and TRBJ1-1; possibly TRBD1 for D (5 bases). The CDR3 extends over 14 amino acids. In germline, CDR1 is MNHEY, CDR2 SVGAGI. V was pared by 7 bases and J by 5 bases, with 17 bases between. CDR3 sequence: CASTRGVGSTEAFF. CDR3 in DNA: TGTGCCAGCACCCGGGGGGTAGGGTCTACTGAAGCTTTCTTT.

The chain joins TRBV21-1 to TRBJ1-2. TRBV21-1 corresponds to a pseudogene. The CDR3 extends over 13 amino acids. The CDR3 region has the DNA TGTGCCAGCAGCAAAGGGGATTACAGTGCCTACACCTTC. It is translated as CASSKGDYSAYTF.

The chain has TRBV11-2 and TRBJ2-7, with D tentatively TRBD1 (6 bases). Germline CDR1 reads SGHAT; CDR2 reads FQNNGV. Between the trimmed V and J ends, which lost 2 bases and 2 bases, there was a span of 10 bases. The CDR3 spans 14 residues. CDR3 region: CASSLYRDTYEQYF. The CDR3 region has the DNA TGTGCCAGCAGCTTATACCGGGACACCTACGAGCAGTACTTC.

The chain employs TRBV5-1 and TRBJ2-1; the D is unclear. Germline V gene sequence: CDR1 SGHRS, CDR2 YFSETQ. CDR3 length: 14 amino acids. With 4 bases removed from V and 8 bases from J, the gap between germline ends came to 16 bases. DNA of the CDR3: TGCGCCAGCAGCGCCGGTTTCTTTGCGGATGAGCAGTTCTTC. It codes for CASSAGFFADEQFF. The full variable domain, rest sourced from reference TRBV5-1 and TRBJ2-1, is KAGVTQTPRYLIKTRGQQVTLSCSPISGHRSVSWYQQTPGQGLQFLFEYFSETQRNKGNFPGRFSGRQFSNSRSEMNVSTLELGDSALYLCASSAGFFADEQFFGPGTRLTVL.

The chain links TRBV25-1 to TRBJ1-2; a possible D gene is TRBD1 (6 bases). The ends were cut back, 4 bases at V and 0 bases at J, with 9 bases in the middle. The CDR3 consists of 14 residues. Germline CDR1 MGHDK, CDR2 SYGVNS. The CDR3 DNA reads TGTGCCAGCAGTGCCGGGACACCTAACTATGGCTACACCTTC. Its translation is CASSAGTPNYGYTF.

The CDR3 sequence is CASSSSDRGLNQPQHF. The DNA of the CDR3 is TGTGCCAGCAGCTCCTCGGACAGGGGCCTCAATCAGCCCCAGCATTTT. The chain employs TRBV7-9 and TRBJ1-5, with TRBD1 matching over 9 bases. The V and J ends lost 4 bases and 3 bases, in that order; junction bases with no gene match: 7. The CDR3 length is 16 residues. CDR1 and CDR2 from the germline V gene are SEHNR and FQNEAQ (reference sequence).

The chain uses TRBV29-1 and TRBJ2-7, with a tentative D call TRBD1 (6 bases). The CDR3 length is 14 residues. Trimming left V 4 bases short and J 7 bases short, with 20 bases between. Germline V gene sequence: CDR1 SQVTM, CDR2 ANQGSEA. CDR3 residues: CSVVPSLQGGEQYF. In DNA form, the CDR3 reads TGCAGCGTTGTTCCCTCACTACAGGGCGGGGAGCAGTACTTC.

The genes are TRBV6-6 and TRBJ1-4; D call uncertain. The germline V gene encodes CDR1 MNHNY and CDR2 SVGAGI (reference sequence). Trimming left V 1 base short and J 4 bases short, with 7 bases between. The CDR3 has 14 amino acids. The CDR3 DNA reads TGTGCCAGCAGTTACTGGGGAGATAATGAAAAACTGTTTTTT. Its protein is CASSYWGDNEKLFF.

Note on this clone: This same CDR3 is encoded by further DNA sequences in the sample. The chain employs TRBV6-1 and TRBJ2-7, with 7 bases lining up with TRBD1. The V and J ends lost 4 bases and 1 base, in that order; junction bases with no gene match: 4. Germline V CDR1 and CDR2: MNHNS, SASEGT. There are 14 residues in the CDR3. The CDR3 here is CASSGTGRSYEQYF. In DNA, the CDR3 is TGTGCCAGCAGTGGGACAGGCCGTTCCTACGAGCAGTACTTC.

The chain carries TRBV30 and TRBJ2-3; D might be TRBD1 (5 bases). CDR1 and CDR2 from the germline V gene are GTSNPN and SVGIG (reference sequence). The V end lost 1 base, the J end lost 1 base, and 9 bases lay between the germline ends. This CDR3 has 14 amino acids. The CDR3 protein is CAWSAGRGTDTQYF. CDR3 coding DNA: TGTGCCTGGAGTGCGGGCAGGGGCACAGATACGCAGTATTTT. The whole variable domain, remainder taken from reference TRBV30 and TRBJ2-3, is SQTIHQWPATLVQPVGSPLSLECTVEGTSNPNLYWYRQAAGRGLQLLFYSVGIGQISSEVPQNLSASRPQDRQFILSSKKLLLSDSGFYLCAWSAGRGTDTQYFGPGTRLTVL.

The chain links TRBV11-2 to TRBJ1-2; D gene unclear. The CDR3 totals 13 residues. The germline V gene has CDR1 SGHAT and CDR2 FQNNGV. V lost 5 bases, J lost 5 bases, and 12 bases lay in between. Here the CDR3 reads CASSPLQAYGYTF. In nucleotides, the CDR3 is TGTGCCAGCAGCCCCCTTCAGGCGTATGGCTACACCTTC.

The chain joins TRBV7-6 to TRBJ2-1; 7 bases line up with TRBD2. The CDR3 totals 14 residues. Unmatched junction bases numbered 8, after V lost 1 base and J lost 11 bases. Germline lookup yields CDR1 SGHVS and CDR2 FNYEAQ. The CDR3 spells CASSLVIAGAQQFF. The CDR3 DNA sequence: TGTGCCAGCAGCTTAGTGATAGCGGGCGCCCAGCAGTTCTTC.

This chain links TRBV5-6 with TRBJ1-2; D unresolved. V was pared by 4 bases and J by 1 base, with 11 bases between. The CDR3 runs 14 residues. CDR1 is SGHDT, CDR2 YYEEEE, per germline. CDR3 coding DNA: TGTGCCAGCAGCCAAAGAGGGCTTAACTATGGCTACACCTTC. Its protein is CASSQRGLNYGYTF.

The chain carries TRBV5-1 and TRBJ1-1; D might be TRBD1 (5 bases). Trimming pared 5 bases from V and 3 bases from J, leaving 20 bases between. The CDR3 covers 16 residues. The germline V gene has CDR1 SGHRS and CDR2 YFSETQ. CDR3 DNA sequence: TGCGCCAGCAGACCGGACAATACTGAGTGGTACACTGAAGCTTTCTTT. Protein: CASRPDNTEWYTEAFF.

The genes are TRBV19 and TRBJ1-2; a possible D gene is TRBD1 (6 bases). The V end was cut by 11 bases, the J end by 3 bases, with 25 bases between. The germline V gene has CDR1 LNHDA and CDR2 SQIVND (reference sequence). This CDR3 has 16 amino acids. The CDR3 DNA reads TGTGCCTCCTCTCCCTATTCAGGGGTAGGGGACTATGGCTACACCTTC. Encoded protein: CASSPYSGVGDYGYTF.

The CDR3 DNA sequence: TGCAGTGCTATTACTGGAAACACCATATATTTT. Its protein product is CSAITGNTIYF. This chain connects TRBV20-1 to TRBJ1-3, with no clear D. The CDR3 runs to 11 residues. Germline CDR1 reads DFQATT; CDR2 reads SNEGSKA (reference sequence). Trimming shortened V by 4 bases and J by 2 bases, and 3 bases separated the two germline ends.

This clone showed up just a few times. J is TRBJ1-2 and V is TRBV2; perhaps TRBD1 as D (6 bases). Germline-derived CDR1 and CDR2 are SNHLY and FYNNEI. The CDR3 spans 14 residues. The V gene lost 6 bases and the J gene lost 4 bases, with 15 bases spanning the gap. In nucleotides, the CDR3 is TGTGCCAGCAGAGATGGACAGTCCGGCTATGGCTACACCTTC. This codes for CASRDGQSGYGYTF.

The chain joins TRBV25-1 to TRBJ2-1; 7 bases match TRBD2. The CDR3 runs to 14 residues. Germline V CDR1 and CDR2: MGHDK, SYGVNS. With 5 bases clipped from V and 7 bases from J, the junction kept 8 bases outside the gene matches. The CDR3 nucleotides are TGTGCCAGCAGTCCCCTGGGGGGGGTGAATGAGCAGTTCTTC. It yields the protein CASSPLGGVNEQFF.

The chain's CDR3 is CASSRDSSALETRTIYF. The CDR3 nucleotides read TGTGCCAGCAGCCGGGACAGTTCCGCTCTGGAAACCCGCACCATATATTTT. J is TRBJ1-3 and V is TRBV4-2; TRBD1 matches 7 bases. Trimming cost V 4 bases and J 9 bases; bases outside gene matches: 18. Germline V gene sequence: CDR1 LGHNA, CDR2 YNFKEQ. The CDR3 has 17 residues.

This clone was seen only once. The chain recombines TRBV5-4 with TRBJ2-7, with D possibly matching TRBD1 (6 bases). The V gene lost 1 base and the J gene lost 4 bases, with 6 bases spanning the gap. Germline V gene data show CDR1 as SGHNT and CDR2 as YYREEE (reference sequence). CDR3 length equals 12 residues. The CDR3 DNA is TGTGCCAGCAGCTTGACAGGGTACGAGCAGTACTTC. Its protein product is CASSLTGYEQYF.

Here the CDR3 DNA reads TGTGCCAGCAGCGAAGAGGGGGACAATCAGCCCCAGCATTTT. Its protein product is CASSEEGDNQPQHF. The V call is TRBV7-9, the J call TRBJ1-5; the D gene is possibly TRBD1 (6 bases). This CDR3 comprises 14 residues. The V and J ends lost 5 bases and 3 bases respectively, with 11 bases between them. Germline V gene sequence: CDR1 SEHNR, CDR2 FQNEAQ (reference sequence).

This clone was found once. The chain is built from TRBV23-1 and TRBJ1-3, with D possibly matching TRBD1 (5 bases). TRBV23-1 is noted as an ORF with a role that remains uncertain. The CDR3 spans 17 residues. Trimming took 0 bases from V and 5 from J, leaving 17 bases between them. The CDR3 loop reads CASSQSRRGASRNTIYF. In DNA, the CDR3 is TGCGCCAGCAGTCAATCGAGGAGAGGGGCCTCGAGAAACACCATATATTTT.